These 28 T cell receptor beta chains originate from one sample sequenced in a study of vaccination effects on CD4 cells after COVID-19 (dated by TCRdb to the early 2020s). To identify antigen-specific CD4+ T cell clonotypes by their expansion, the ViraFEST assay first stimulated PBMC with viral peptide pools and then applied TCR sequencing. After roughly 11 days of culture, CD4+ T cells were isolated with the EasySep CD4+ T cell isolation kit. Two doses of either the BNT162b2 or the mRNA-1273 mRNA SARS-CoV-2 vaccine were administered to participants. No antigen has been identified for these receptors. The method was the immunoSEQ multiplex PCR assay. TCRdb obtained this table from immuneACCESS and retained in-frame rearrangements with V and J assigned. These tables miss some clones; where compared with another copy, unresolved V genes account for less than half of the shortfall, and the remainder is unexplained. For this sample the table gives tens of thousands of clones, of which 65% to 80% were detected only once. About 9% of the sample is taken by the ten largest.

Here the sequenced sample was CD4+ T cells from PBMCs cultured with HCoV-NL63 spike peptides, taken after COVID-19 vaccination. Read against the paper, the sample's cell subset or site label means: HCoV-NL63 spike overlapping peptide pool stimulation. All receptors derive from a human donor who received a COVID-19 vaccine.

In this sample, this clone turned up a few times. This chain links TRBV12-3 or TRBV12-4 with TRBJ2-5; D gene ambiguous. Trimming removed 6 bases at V and 4 bases at J, with 12 bases between. The length of the CDR3 is 13 residues. The CDR3 region is CASSHLMGETQYF. The CDR3 region has the DNA TGTGCCAGCAGCCACCTCATGGGAGAGACCCAGTACTTC.

V usage is TRBV7-8 and J usage is TRBJ2-2; D is unresolved. V dropped 0 bases and J dropped 3 bases, with 11 bases sitting between them. This CDR3 is built from 16 residues. Germline V gene sequence: CDR1 SGHVS, CDR2 FQNEAQ. The CDR3 spells CASSLAPRLYTGELFF. The DNA of the CDR3 is TGTGCCAGCAGCTTAGCGCCGAGACTTTACACCGGGGAGCTGTTTTTT.

This clone came up a few times. V and J are TRBV19 and TRBJ2-1, with TRBD1 matching 8 bases. J lost 0 bases, V lost 3 bases, and 22 bases had no gene match. The CDR3 extends over 22 amino acids. Germline V gene data show CDR1 as LNHDA and CDR2 as SQIVND (reference sequence). The CDR3 DNA is TGTGCCAGTAGTATTTTCCCCCACTCGACAGGGGCGCACACGGGCTCCTACAATGAGCAGTTCTTC. Translation gives CASSIFPHSTGAHTGSYNEQFF.

In DNA, the CDR3 is TGTGCCAGCAGAGCGGGGAGTAACACCGGGGAGCTGTTTTTT. Translated: CASRAGSNTGELFF. The chain carries TRBV6-5 and TRBJ2-2; TRBD2 agrees at 7 bases. Germline loops: CDR1 MNHEY, CDR2 SVGAGI. This CDR3 region has 14 residues. The V and J ends lost 6 bases and 2 bases, in that order; junction bases with no gene match: 3.

The J gene is TRBJ1-2, the V gene TRBV16; D gene uncertain. The V gene's germline CDR1 is KGHSY and CDR2 FQNENV. V was shortened by 4 bases and J by 8 bases, with 17 bases between the two germline ends. This CDR3 contains 14 residues. This chain's CDR3 is CASSLNSGTEGYTF. The DNA of the CDR3 is TGTGCCAGCAGCCTCAATTCGGGCACAGAAGGCTACACCTTC.

This CDR3 is CSASDGGRRRETQYF. Here the CDR3 DNA reads TGCAGTGCTAGTGATGGTGGCCGCAGGCGGGAGACCCAGTACTTC. The chain has TRBV20-1 and TRBJ2-5; D unclear. Trimming shortened V by 3 bases and J by 5 bases, and 19 bases separated the two germline ends. Germline-derived CDR1 and CDR2 are DFQATT and SNEGSKA (reference sequence). This CDR3 comprises 15 residues.

This clone was picked up a small number of times. The rearrangement joins TRBV14 to TRBJ1-6; possible D gene TRBD1, 6 bases. V was cut by 2 bases and J by 7 bases, with 12 bases left in between. The CDR3 length is 15 residues. Germline V gene data show CDR1 as SGHDN and CDR2 as FVKESK. CDR3 residues: CASSQKAGGNSPLHF. The CDR3 DNA is TGTGCCAGCAGCCAAAAGGCGGGGGGCAATTCACCCCTCCACTTT.

The CDR3 DNA reads as TGTGCCAGCAGCGCAAGCCCCGTGGACAGGGTCTACGAGCAGTACTTC. Encoded protein: CASSASPVDRVYEQYF. The chain carries TRBV9 and TRBJ2-7; 8 bases fit TRBD1. The germline gives CDR1 SGDLS, CDR2 YYNGEE. The CDR3 spans 16 residues. Unmatched junction bases numbered 11, after V lost 3 bases and J lost 3 bases.

The gene calls are TRBV2 and TRBJ1-3, with D unclear. CDR1 is SNHLY, CDR2 FYNNEI, per germline. The V end lost 4 bases, the J end lost 9 bases, and 19 bases lay between the germline ends. The CDR3 totals 15 residues. The CDR3 sequence: CASSASKGAGSTIYF. The CDR3 DNA follows: TGTGCCAGCAGTGCCTCAAAGGGTGCGGGGAGCACCATATATTTT. The full variable domain, in which reference TRBV2 and TRBJ1-3 provide the parts outside the CDR3, is EPEVTQTPSHQVTQMGQEVILRCVPISNHLYFYWYRQILGQKVEFLVSFYNNEISEKSEIFDDQFSVERPDGSNFTLKIRSTKLEDSAMYFCASSASKGAGSTIYFGEGSWLTVV.

This clone was detected only once. The rearrangement uses TRBV5-4 and TRBJ2-1; the D gene is possibly TRBD1 (5 bases). Deletions cut 4 bases from V and 6 bases from J, with 14 bases between. The CDR3 extends over 14 amino acids. Germline V gene data show CDR1 as SGHNT and CDR2 as YYREEE (reference sequence). This chain's CDR3 is CASSRENRLNEQFF. The CDR3 DNA is TGTGCCAGCAGCCGCGAAAACAGGCTCAATGAGCAGTTCTTC.

The genes are TRBV15 and TRBJ1-5; D not certain. CDR1 LNHNV and CDR2 YYDKDF come from the germline V gene (reference sequence). Between the trimmed V and J ends, which lost 11 bases and 5 bases, there was a span of 34 bases. The CDR3 is 19 residues long. CDR3 nucleotide sequence: TGTGCCCCCTCACCCCTTAAGGTAGCCTGCCGCGTCCGGGATCAGCCCCAGCATTTT. Residues: CAPSPLKVACRVRDQPQHF.

The table lists this clone with a few counts. The rearrangement links TRBV5-1 to TRBJ1-2; D is perhaps TRBD1 (5 bases). The CDR3 extends over 14 amino acids. In germline, CDR1 is SGHRS, CDR2 YFSETQ. V lost 0 bases, J lost 7 bases, and 13 bases lay in between. The CDR3 region has the DNA TGCGCCAGCAGCTTGGGGCAGGGTGGATCTGGCTACACCTTC. This translates into CASSLGQGGSGYTF.

By share, this clone ranks as medium-sized. CDR3 loop: CASSAGLEADTQYF. In DNA, the CDR3 is TGTGCCAGCAGTGCCGGACTAGAGGCAGATACGCAGTATTTT. The chain carries TRBV6-4 and TRBJ2-3; 7 bases match TRBD2. The CDR3 contains 14 residues. The germline V gene has CDR1 MRHNA and CDR2 SNTAGT. V dropped 4 bases and J dropped 4; count of bases not matched to a gene: 5.

This chain joins TRBV5-1 and TRBJ1-1; D remains unclear. Germline-derived CDR1 and CDR2 are SGHRS and YFSETQ. The CDR3 is made up of 13 amino acids. Trimming took off 1 base at V and 6 bases at J, with 10 bases between the two ends. The CDR3 DNA reads as TGCGCCAGCAGCTTGTCCGGGGAGGCTGAAGCTTTCTTT. Translation gives CASSLSGEAEAFF.

In nucleotides, the CDR3 is TGCAGCGGATTACGGGGTCGCTATGGCTACACCTTC. Translating it yields CSGLRGRYGYTF. V gene TRBV29-1 combines with J gene TRBJ1-2; D remains unclear. This CDR3 region has 12 residues. V lost 7 bases and J lost 4, with 13 bases in between. Germline V gene data show CDR1 as SQVTM and CDR2 as ANQGSEA.

CDR3 residues: CASSPRGGVMTEAFF. CDR3 in DNA: TGTGCCAGCAGCCCACGGGGGGGCGTGATGACTGAAGCTTTCTTT. The rearrangement joins TRBV11-3 to TRBJ1-1, with D possibly matching TRBD1 (6 bases). Trimming shortened V by 5 bases and J by 5 bases, and 18 bases separated the two germline ends. CDR1 and CDR2 (germline): SGHNT, YENEEA. The CDR3 runs 15 residues.

This chain connects TRBV3-1 (or the pseudogene TRBV3-2) to TRBJ2-1, with TRBD1 identical over 7 bases. CDR3 length equals 16 residues. Trimming took 0 bases from V and 4 from J; bases not matched to a gene: 6. Germline V lookup: CDR1 LGHDT, CDR2 YNNKEL (reference sequence). The CDR3 protein is CASSQDLGQAYNEQFF. CDR3 bases: TGTGCCAGCAGCCAAGATCTAGGACAGGCGTACAATGAGCAGTTCTTC.

The V and J genes are TRBV18 and TRBJ2-7, with 10 bases that match TRBD1. After removal of 5 bases from V and 5 bases from J, the junction contained 6 bases not matched to a gene. In germline, CDR1 is KGHSH, CDR2 LQKENI. This CDR3 is 14 amino acids long. CDR3 bases: TGTGCCAGCTCAGCGGGACAGGGGATAAACGAGCAGTACTTC. Protein product: CASSAGQGINEQYF.

This clone came up a few times. The CDR3 nucleotides read TGTGCCAGCAGTCAGTCTGGACTAGCGGGAGCCGAGCAGTACTTC. Its translation is CASSQSGLAGAEQYF. This chain uses TRBV2 with TRBJ2-7; TRBD2 agrees at 13 bases. The germline CDR1 and CDR2 sequences are SNHLY and FYNNEI. The V segment lost 5 bases and the J segment 6 bases; nucleotides outside the gene matches: 7. The CDR3 has 15 residues. Looking up the rest from reference TRBV2 and TRBJ2-7 gives the full variable domain: EPEVTQTPSHQVTQMGQEVILRCVPISNHLYFYWYRQILGQKVEFLVSFYNNEISEKSEIFDDQFSVERPDGSNFTLKIRSTKLEDSAMYFCASSQSGLAGAEQYFGPGTRLTVT.

This clone occurred a few times. The chain recombines TRBV3-1 (or the pseudogene TRBV3-2) with TRBJ2-3; 11 bases are shared with TRBD2. The CDR3 runs to 14 residues. Germline CDR1 and CDR2: LGHDT and YNNKEL (reference sequence). CDR3 loop: CAGGLAGGGDTQYF. The CDR3 DNA is TGTGCAGGGGGTTTAGCGGGAGGGGGAGATACGCAGTATTTT.

The CDR3: CASSPSGGRVEQYF. The CDR3 DNA reads as TGTGCCAGCAGCCCCTCGGGCGGGAGAGTCGAGCAGTACTTC. The V gene is TRBV11-1, the J gene TRBJ2-7, with 7 bases that match TRBD2. The germline V gene has CDR1 SGHAT and CDR2 FQDESV (reference sequence). The CDR3 covers 14 residues. V lost 5 bases and J lost 6; bases outside the gene matches: 10.

This clone was seen more than once but under ten times. The chain recombines TRBV7-8 with TRBJ1-2, with D unresolved. CDR1 SGHVS and CDR2 FQNEAQ come from the germline V gene. V was pared by 2 bases and J by 6 bases, with 10 bases between. The CDR3 has 13 amino acids. CDR3 bases: TGTGCCAGCAGCTTACTCGAGGACGATGGCTACACCTTC. This sequence encodes CASSLLEDDGYTF.

The chain links TRBV12-5 to TRBJ1-3; TRBD1 aligns across 9 bases. CDR1 is LGHNT, CDR2 FRNRAP, per germline. V lost 5 bases and J lost 0; bases outside the gene matches: 11. CDR3 length: 18 amino acids. The CDR3 nucleotides read TGTGCTAGTGGTCCAGGACAGGGGACAACGGTCTCTGGAAACACCATATATTTT. Residues: CASGPGQGTTVSGNTIYF. The variable domain in full, with the rest retrieved from reference TRBV12-5 and TRBJ1-3, is DARVTQTPRHKVTEMGQEVTMRCQPILGHNTVFWYRQTMMQGLELLAYFRNRAPLDDSGMPKDRFSAEMPDATLATLKIQPSEPRDSAVYFCASGPGQGTTVSGNTIYFGEGSWLTVV.

This clone was counted once. The CDR3 region has the DNA TGTGCCAGCAGCTTAATGGGTATTCTCACAGATACGCAGTATTTT. Amino acid sequence: CASSLMGILTDTQYF. This chain links TRBV7-9 with TRBJ2-3; D not resolved. Germline V lookup: CDR1 SEHNR, CDR2 FQNEAQ (reference sequence). The CDR3 contains 15 residues. Deletions cut 2 bases from V and 2 bases from J, with 11 bases between.

DNA for the CDR3: TGCGCCAGCAGCCAAGAGAGGGCCAGCGAGCCCAGGGGGCAGTATTTT. Protein: CASSQERASEPRGQYF. The gene calls are TRBV4-1 and TRBJ2-3; possible D gene TRBD1, 6 bases. Trimming left V 0 bases short and J 11 bases short, with 21 bases between. The CDR3 is made up of 16 amino acids. Germline CDR1 is MGHRA and CDR2 is YSYEKL.

This rearrangement joins TRBV6-5 to TRBJ1-5; tentatively, D is TRBD1 (6 bases). The length of the CDR3 is 15 residues. Germline-derived CDR1 and CDR2 are MNHEY and SVGAGI. V was shortened by 6 bases and J by 2 bases, with 14 bases between the two germline ends. CDR3 sequence reads: CASRDGTWGNQPQHF. CDR3 nucleotides: TGTGCCAGCAGAGATGGGACATGGGGCAATCAGCCCCAGCATTTT.

This clone was observed a handful of times. V usage is TRBV5-1 and J usage is TRBJ1-1; 8 bases match TRBD1. With 4 bases clipped from V and 7 bases from J, the junction kept 6 bases outside the gene matches. The CDR3 extends over 13 amino acids. Per the germline V gene, CDR1 is SGHRS and CDR2 is YFSETQ. Written as DNA, the CDR3 is TGCGCCAGCAGCCCGGACAGGGCTGGTGAAGCTTTCTTT. Translating it yields CASSPDRAGEAFF.

The chain employs TRBV5-1 and TRBJ1-2, with a weak D call TRBD1 (5 bases). The germline V and J ends were trimmed by 3 bases and 4 bases, with 13 bases remaining between them. This CDR3 contains 14 residues. Per germline, CDR1 SGHRS and CDR2 YFSETQ. The CDR3: CASSSYDSFYGYTF. CDR3 coding DNA: TGCGCCAGCAGCTCGTATGACAGCTTCTATGGCTACACCTTC. Variable domain in full (rest from reference TRBV5-1 and TRBJ1-2): KAGVTQTPRYLIKTRGQQVTLSCSPISGHRSVSWYQQTPGQGLQFLFEYFSETQRNKGNFPGRFSGRQFSNSRSEMNVSTLELGDSALYLCASSSYDSFYGYTFGSGTRLTVV.